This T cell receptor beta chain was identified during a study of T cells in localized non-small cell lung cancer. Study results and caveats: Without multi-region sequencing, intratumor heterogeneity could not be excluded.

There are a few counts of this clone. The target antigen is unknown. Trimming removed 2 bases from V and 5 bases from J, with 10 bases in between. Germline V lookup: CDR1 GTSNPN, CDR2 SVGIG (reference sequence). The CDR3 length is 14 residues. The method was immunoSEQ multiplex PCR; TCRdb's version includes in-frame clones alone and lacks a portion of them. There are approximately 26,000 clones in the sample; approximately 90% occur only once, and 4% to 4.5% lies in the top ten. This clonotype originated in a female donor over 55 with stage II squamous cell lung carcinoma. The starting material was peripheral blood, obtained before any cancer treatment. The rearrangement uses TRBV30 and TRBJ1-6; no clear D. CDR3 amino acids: CAWSPGSHNSPLHF. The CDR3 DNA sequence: TGTGCCTGGAGTCCGGGGAGTCATAATTCACCCCTCCACTTT.